This T cell receptor beta chain was captured by sequencing in a study of blood T cell repertoires in COVID-19. Study overall: Some COVID-19 samples were acute and others convalescent; all came from the United States, Italy and Spain.

Seattle-derived patients entered the study during active infection and were followed longitudinally. The germline gives CDR1 KGHDR, CDR2 SFDVKD. The V gene lost 0 bases and the J gene lost 0 bases, with 7 bases spanning the gap. This CDR3 is 16 amino acids long. The table lists this clone with a few counts. Under the authors' procedure: For nucleated cells, counts were estimated from reference gene primer amplification. Clones were read by immunoSEQ multiplex PCR, and TCRdb kept only the in-frame ones, dropping some. The DNA gave D and trimming, while V, J and clone size come from that table. The sample has about 31,000 clones; roughly 88% are singletons.

The chain combines TRBV24-1 with TRBJ2-2; tentative D call: TRBD1 (5 bases). The sample taken for sequencing was peripheral blood. This TCR was recovered from a man aged 55 to 70 with COVID-19, enrolled during active disease. In DNA form, the CDR3 reads TGTGCCACCAGTGATTTGCAGGGTACGAACACCGGGGAGCTGTTTTTT. It yields the protein CATSDLQGTNTGELFF.